The T cell receptor beta chain under discussion was sequenced for a study of T cells in Graves' hyperthyroidism and ophthalmopathy. Concerning this clonotype itself: Its antigen is unknown.

Germline V gene sequence: CDR1 LNHNV, CDR2 YYDKDF (reference sequence). V gave up 0 bases and J gave up 2 bases, with 14 bases separating them. This CDR3 has 16 residues. Investigators excluded patients with uncontrolled infection, other autoimmune disease, pregnancy or lactation. Each diagnosis drew on symptoms, thyroxine, TRAb, thyroid ultrasound and orbital computed tomography findings. Amplified TCR beta CDR3 regions derived from RNA transcripts. With the HTBI primer set, the TCR CDR3 went through a first round of RT-PCR. TCRdb re-called the multiplex PCR reads with MiXCR, one entry per CDR3 protein. The sample carries 500,000 to 600,000 distinct CDR3 sequences, around 43% recorded once. General study findings and limits: Appearing also in blood were most of the thyroid clonotypes expanded above 0.001.

The receptor's source is an adult woman with Graves' disease, either hyperthyroidism or ophthalmopathy (not recorded which). This sequence joins TRBV15 and TRBJ2-7, with TRBD2 as a possible D gene (7 bases). Sequenced: peripheral blood or thyroid tissue (not recorded which). CDR3 sequence (DNA): TGTGCCACCAGCAGAGATGCGAAGGGGGGGACCTACGAGCAGTACTTC. This sequence encodes CATSRDAKGGTYEQYF.